The present TCR beta chain was sequenced within a study of OX40 agonist ivuxolimab in advanced cancers. Whole-study context: Dosing consisted of intravenous ivuxolimab at 0.01 to 10 mg/kg every 2 weeks. Partial responses were recorded for three patients, including one with hepatocellular carcinoma and two with cutaneous melanoma. Aged about 23 to 80 with a mean of about 60 years, they were around 83% male. Hepatocellular carcinoma, melanoma, renal cell or head and neck cancer affected the dose-escalation patients.

The germline V gene encodes CDR1 SGHTA and CDR2 FQGTGA. Trimming removed 6 bases at V and 0 bases at J, with 13 bases between. The CDR3 length is 15 residues. Of note for this clone: The identical CDR3 is also encoded by other nucleotide sequences in the sample.

The protocol was immunoSEQ multiplex PCR, while the TCRdb copy is restricted to in-frame clones and leaves out a portion. The sample carries roughly 80,000 clones, around 86% recorded once. The chain employs TRBV7-3 and TRBJ2-3; the D is unclear. The sample was CD4+ or CD8+ T cells sorted from blood, taken in a trial of the OX40 agonist ivuxolimab. This clonotype was obtained from an adult with an advanced solid tumor such as melanoma, head and neck, liver or kidney cancer. CDR3 region: CASRPAPGSTDTQYF. DNA of the CDR3: TGTGCCAGCAGACCGGCGCCCGGGAGCACAGATACGCAGTATTTT.